This is a list of T cell receptor beta chains from one sample in a study of blood T cell repertoires in COVID-19. Sequencing was performed with immunoSEQ multiplex PCR; in TCRdb, only in-frame clones are kept and a portion is missing. Of about 140,000 clones listed, 76% are singletons. Sequencing was done on a sample of peripheral blood. The source of these receptors is an elderly woman with active or convalescent COVID-19. CDR3s include the opening cysteine and the closing phenylalanine or tryptophan. D genes are given only for firm matches. Some rows mark clone size as missing; the rest say once, few, many or name a class of expanded clone.

clone_size j_call v_call d_call cdr3_nt cdr3_aa
- TRBJ1-2 TRBV5-6 - TGTGCCAGCAGCTTGTTACAGAGAAACTATGGCTACACCTTC CASSLLQRNYGYTF
- TRBJ2-2 TRBV29-1 TRBD2 TGCAGCGTTGTTCGGGGGGACGGGGAGCTGTTTTTT CSVVRGDGELFF
- TRBJ1-1 TRBV29-1 - TGCAGCGTTGTGGGGGCGGGTGAAGCTTTCTTT CSVVGAGEAFF
- TRBJ2-6 TRBV19 TRBD1 TGTGCCAGTAGTCCCCCGGGACAGTACTCTGGGGCCAACGTCCTGACTTTC CASSPPGQYSGANVLTF
- TRBJ2-3 TRBV18 TRBD2 TGTGCCAGCTCACCGCTACGGGGGGGTTCAGGGTCAGATACGCAGTATTTT CASSPLRGGSGSDTQYF
once TRBJ2-3 TRBV2 TRBD1 TGTGCCAGCAGTGAAGAGGGACAGTATTCAGATACGCAGTATTTT CASSEEGQYSDTQYF
few TRBJ1-1 TRBV11-1 - TGTGCCAGCAGATGGACGGGCGTCGGGAAAGCTTTCTTT CASRWTGVGKAFF
- TRBJ1-5 TRBV7-9 - TGTGCCAGCAGCTCAACTGATTTAACGATTAGCAATCAGCCCCAGCATTTT CASSSTDLTISNQPQHF
- TRBJ2-3 TRBV3-1/TRBV3-2 TRBD2 TGTGCCAGCAGCCTCCTCCCCACTAGCGGGGGCACAGATACGCAGTATTTT CASSLLPTSGGTDTQYF
- TRBJ2-5 TRBV7-9 - TGTGCCAGCAGCTTAACGCGCACGGGGGAGACCCAGTACTTC CASSLTRTGETQYF
- TRBJ1-4 TRBV4-1 TRBD1 TGCGCCAGCAGCCACAGTCCCGGGACAGGGGATGAAAAACTGTTTTTT CASSHSPGTGDEKLFF
- TRBJ2-1 TRBV30 TRBD1 TGTGCCTGGAGGGACAGGGGTCCCTACAATGAGCAGTTCTTC CAWRDRGPYNEQFF
- TRBJ2-1 TRBV11-3 - TGTGCCAGCAGCTTAGAGGGCGGGGATAATGAGCAGTTCTTC CASSLEGGDNEQFF
- TRBJ1-1 TRBV11-2 - TGTGCCAGCAGTCCTCTGGGGGCAGGGGAAGCTTTCTTT CASSPLGAGEAFF
- TRBJ1-1 TRBV7-9 - TGTGCCAGCAGCTTCAGGGACATCCGGAACACTGAAGCTTTCTTT CASSFRDIRNTEAFF
- TRBJ2-2 TRBV6-5 - TGTGCCAGCAGCCGGGCCAGGGGCGGGGAGCTGTTTTTT CASSRARGGELFF
few TRBJ2-2 TRBV7-3 TRBD1 TGTGCCAGCAGCCCCGGGACAGACAAGACCGGGGAGCTGTTTTTT CASSPGTDKTGELFF
- TRBJ2-1 TRBV19 TRBD1 TGTGCCAGTAGTCCTACTCTCAGGACAGGGGACAATGAGCAGTTCTTC CASSPTLRTGDNEQFF
- TRBJ2-1 TRBV5-1 - TGCGCCAGCAGCTTGGGGGGGCGCAACAATGAGCAGTTCTTC CASSLGGRNNEQFF
- TRBJ2-1 TRBV6-5 - TGTGCCAGCAGAAGACAGGGAGGCCACAATGAGCAGTTCTTC CASRRQGGHNEQFF
- TRBJ1-3 TRBV5-1 - TGCGCCAGCAGCTTGGCGCGCGGGCGTCTCTCTGGAAACACCATATATTTT CASSLARGRLSGNTIYF
once TRBJ2-1 TRBV11-3 - TGTGCCAGCAGCTTCGAGGCCCACAATGAGCAGTTCTTC CASSFEAHNEQFF
- TRBJ1-6 TRBV7-8 - TGTGCCAGCAGCAACGGGATCCTCGATAATTCACCCCTCCACTTT CASSNGILDNSPLHF
- TRBJ1-1 TRBV5-1 TRBD1 TGCGCCAGCAGCTTGGCCTACAGGGGAGGGAACACTGAAGCTTTCTTT CASSLAYRGGNTEAFF
- TRBJ1-2 TRBV3-1/TRBV3-2 TRBD1 TGTGCCAGCAGCCAAGATGGGACAGGGAGGTTTGGCTACACCTTC CASSQDGTGRFGYTF
- TRBJ2-2 TRBV6-5 - TGTGCCAGCAGTTCCACTGCGACAGGGAACACCGGGGAGCTGTTTTTT CASSSTATGNTGELFF
once TRBJ2-3 TRBV19 TRBD2 TGTGCCAGTAGTAGACTAGCGGGGGGTAGCACAGATACGCAGTATTTT CASSRLAGGSTDTQYF
- TRBJ1-4 TRBV5-8 TRBD1 TGTGCCAGCAGCTCGAACAGGGGTGTCCGGGAAAAACTGTTTTTT CASSSNRGVREKLFF
- TRBJ2-2 TRBV5-1 TRBD2 TGCGCCAGCAGCTCATCGGCGGGGGGCAGCACCGGGGAGCTGTTTTTT CASSSSAGGSTGELFF
- TRBJ1-5 TRBV27 - TGTGCCAGCAGGCGACGGGGGGATCAGCCCCAGCATTTT CASRRRGDQPQHF
- TRBJ2-1 TRBV10-3 - TGTGCCATCAGTGAGAGGACCGAGGGCAATGAGCAGTTCTTC CAISERTEGNEQFF
- TRBJ2-1 TRBV9 TRBD1 TGTGCCAGCAGCGTAATAGGGGGCGGTTACAATGAGCAGTTCTTC CASSVIGGGYNEQFF
- TRBJ1-2 TRBV30 - TGTGCCTGGAGTTCTACTAACTATGGCTACACCTTC CAWSSTNYGYTF
few TRBJ1-3 TRBV4-2 - TGTGCCAGCAGCCAAGATCTAAACACCATATATTTT CASSQDLNTIYF
- TRBJ2-1 TRBV9 TRBD2 TGTGCCAGCAGCGTCACTAGCGGGGTTTACAATGAGCAGTTCTTC CASSVTSGVYNEQFF
- TRBJ2-1 TRBV5-1 TRBD2 TGCGCCAGCAGATTTAGCGGGGGGGCTTTCTCGGGCCGGAATGAGCAGTTCTTC CASRFSGGAFSGRNEQFF
- TRBJ1-6 TRBV11-2 - TGTGCCAGCAGCTTACCGGGGGGCACCCTCCACTTT CASSLPGGTLHF
- TRBJ1-4 TRBV9 TRBD1 TGTGCCAGCAGCGTAGGGGGAAGGGGGCTAAATGAAAAACTGTTTTTT CASSVGGRGLNEKLFF
- TRBJ2-1 TRBV5-1 - TGCGCCAGCAGCTTGACGGTAGATGAGCAGTTCTTC CASSLTVDEQFF
- TRBJ1-1 TRBV10-3 TRBD1 TGTGCCAGCCGACAGGGTGGAACTGAAGCTTTCTTT CASRQGGTEAFF
- TRBJ2-1 TRBV7-8 - TGTGCCAGCAGCCCCCGACTAGTTTCTTGGGATGAGCAGTTCTTC CASSPRLVSWDEQFF
- TRBJ2-7 TRBV4-1 - TGCGCCAGCAGCCAAGATTACCCGGACAGACGACGTACCTACGAGCAGTACTTC CASSQDYPDRRRTYEQYF
- TRBJ2-3 TRBV6-4 - TGTGCCAGCAGTCCCACAGCGGGTTCTAGCACAGATACGCAGTATTTT CASSPTAGSSTDTQYF
- TRBJ2-7 TRBV6-2/TRBV6-3 - TGTGCCAGCAGTTTCACCCCGTTAGGGGGGGATAACTCCTACGAGCAGTACTTC CASSFTPLGGDNSYEQYF
- TRBJ2-1 TRBV7-8 - TGTGCCAGCAGCTTACCACAGCTCAGCTCCTACAATGAGCAGTTCTTC CASSLPQLSSYNEQFF
- TRBJ1-5 TRBV24-1 TRBD1 TGTGCCACCGGAGCTGGGGGACAGGGCAATCAGCCCCAGCATTTT CATGAGGQGNQPQHF
once TRBJ1-4 TRBV5-6 - TGTGCCAGCAGCTTGGTTCGGCAGGCAACTAATGAAAAACTGTTTTTT CASSLVRQATNEKLFF
- TRBJ1-2 TRBV19 - TGTGCCAGTAATAACAGATTCTATGGCTACACCTTC CASNNRFYGYTF
few TRBJ1-3 TRBV3-1/TRBV3-2 - TGTGCCAGCAGCCCGGGGGGCTTCGGAAACACCATATATTTT CASSPGGFGNTIYF
- TRBJ2-6 TRBV28 - TGTGCCAGCAGTTCCTGGGCCAACGTCCTGACTTTC CASSSWANVLTF
- TRBJ1-2 TRBV19 - TGTGCCAGTACATTCGCCGCGGGGGGTAATCGTGGCTACACCTTC CASTFAAGGNRGYTF
- TRBJ1-3 TRBV5-1 - TGCGCCAGCAGGGCTCAATCTGGAAACACCATATATTTT CASRAQSGNTIYF
- TRBJ2-7 TRBV7-2 TRBD1 TGTGCCAGCAGCACCGACAGGGGAGGTTACTACGAGCAGTACTTC CASSTDRGGYYEQYF
- TRBJ2-6 TRBV7-9 TRBD1 TGTGCCAGCAGTTGGACAGGGGAGGTGGCCAACGTCCTGACTTTC CASSWTGEVANVLTF
- TRBJ2-7 TRBV5-4 - TGTGCCAGCAGCGAGGGACTTTCTATGGACGAGCAGTACTTC CASSEGLSMDEQYF
- TRBJ2-1 TRBV7-2 TRBD2 TGTGCCAGCAGCTCCCAGCGGGGGGCGTATGAGCAGTTCTTC CASSSQRGAYEQFF
- TRBJ1-1 TRBV27 - TGTGCTAGCAGTCCTTCATTTGAGACAGCATTGAACACTGAAGCTTTCTTT CASSPSFETALNTEAFF
- TRBJ1-1 TRBV29-1 TRBD1 TGCAGCAAAGAGGGACAGTTGGACACTGAAGCTTTCTTT CSKEGQLDTEAFF